Listed below are T cell receptor beta chains from one sample, sequenced in a study of OX40 agonist ivuxolimab in advanced cancers. The repertoire was sequenced with immunoSEQ multiplex PCR; TCRdb's copy has only in-frame clones and lacks some. The sample contains approximately 84,000 clones, roughly 89% of which appear only once. Sequencing used CD4+ or CD8+ T cells sorted from blood, obtained in a trial of the OX40 agonist ivuxolimab. These receptors all stem from an adult with an advanced solid tumor such as melanoma, head and neck, liver or kidney cancer. Both conserved end residues are part of each CDR3. A D gene is named only where the DNA matches it firmly. Not all rows give a size; the values are once, few, many and, for expanded clones, a class.

d_call	clone_size	v_call	j_call	cdr3_aa	cdr3_nt
NA	NA	TRBV19	TRBJ2-3	CATAWGRSDTQYF	TGTGCCACCGCCTGGGGCAGGTCAGATACGCAGTATTTT
NA	NA	TRBV29-1	TRBJ2-7	CSVYRGGRGGEQYF	TGCAGCGTTTATAGGGGTGGCAGGGGAGGCGAGCAGTACTTC
NA	NA	TRBV15	TRBJ2-7	CATSRDRGTYEQYF	TGTGCCACCAGCAGAGATCGGGGAACCTACGAGCAGTACTTC
TRBD1	NA	TRBV27	TRBJ1-2	CASSLEGAHRSYGYTF	TGTGCCAGCAGTTTAGAGGGGGCCCATCGTAGCTATGGCTACACCTTC
NA	NA	TRBV9	TRBJ1-1	CASSVVPDTEAFF	TGTGCCAGCAGCGTAGTCCCAGACACTGAAGCTTTCTTT
NA	NA	TRBV9	TRBJ2-1	CASSVDPGGGAYNEQFF	TGTGCCAGCAGCGTAGACCCCGGCGGGGGCGCCTACAATGAGCAGTTCTTC
TRBD1	NA	TRBV11-2	TRBJ2-5	CASSLDTGAKTQYF	TGTGCCAGCAGCTTAGATACAGGGGCGAAGACCCAGTACTTC
NA	NA	TRBV10-3	TRBJ2-1	CAIGSGSSYNEQFF	TGTGCCATCGGGAGCGGTAGCTCCTACAATGAGCAGTTCTTC
NA	once	TRBV10-3	TRBJ2-5	CAISSAGLMETQYF	TGTGCCATCAGTAGCGCAGGGTTAATGGAGACCCAGTACTTC
TRBD1	NA	TRBV19	TRBJ2-1	CASSDRGPSGYEQFF	TGTGCCAGTAGTGACAGGGGCCCGAGTGGATATGAGCAGTTCTTC
TRBD1	NA	TRBV6-1	TRBJ2-2	CASSRDRGELFF	TGTGCCAGCAGCAGGGACAGGGGAGAGCTGTTTTTT
TRBD2	NA	TRBV7-8	TRBJ2-3	CASSLFLMTSGTDTQYF	TGTGCCAGCAGCTTATTTCTGATGACTAGCGGCACAGATACGCAGTATTTT
TRBD1	NA	TRBV5-4	TRBJ2-7	CASSSGGQAPREQYF	TGTGCCAGCAGCTCAGGGGGACAGGCCCCCCGGGAGCAGTACTTC
TRBD2	NA	TRBV5-1	TRBJ2-1	CASRETSGLYNEQFF	TGCGCCAGCAGGGAGACTAGCGGGCTTTACAATGAGCAGTTCTTC
NA	NA	TRBV9	TRBJ2-3	CASTRGITDTQYF	TGTGCCAGCACGCGCGGGATCACAGATACGCAGTATTTT
TRBD2	NA	TRBV5-4	TRBJ2-3	CASSAETSGRGDTQYF	TGTGCCAGCAGCGCAGAAACTAGCGGGAGAGGAGATACGCAGTATTTT
NA	NA	TRBV14	TRBJ1-2	CASSQRGGAGNYGYTF	TGTGCCAGCAGCCAGCGTGGAGGGGCGGGAAACTATGGCTACACCTTC
TRBD1	NA	TRBV4-1	TRBJ2-4	CASSPRDSGIQYF	TGCGCCAGCAGCCCCCGGGACAGCGGTATTCAGTACTTC
NA	few	TRBV6-5	TRBJ1-5	CASSPGRGQPQHF	TGTGCCAGCAGCCCGGGTCGCGGTCAGCCCCAGCATTTT
NA	NA	TRBV30	TRBJ1-1	CAWSVHSPGGTEAFF	TGTGCCTGGAGTGTACACAGTCCGGGGGGCACTGAAGCTTTCTTT
TRBD2	NA	TRBV19	TRBJ2-3	CASSSRLTSGNTQYF	TGTGCCAGTAGTTCCAGGCTGACTAGCGGCAATACGCAGTATTTT
TRBD1	NA	TRBV18	TRBJ1-3	CASSRTGRSGSSGNTIYF	TGTGCCAGCTCACGGACAGGGAGGTCCGGGAGCTCTGGAAACACCATATATTTT
TRBD1	NA	TRBV15	TRBJ2-7	CATSRGGQGAYEQYF	TGTGCCACCAGCAGAGGGGGACAGGGGGCCTACGAGCAGTACTTC
TRBD2	NA	TRBV19	TRBJ2-5	CASRTKRGGATQYF	TGTGCCAGTAGGACCAAGCGGGGGGGCGCGACCCAGTACTTC
TRBD1	NA	TRBV11-3	TRBJ2-3	CASSSRQGTLTDTQYF	TGTGCCAGCAGCTCACGACAGGGGACCCTCACAGATACGCAGTATTTT
TRBD1	NA	TRBV5-1	TRBJ1-2	CASSLGTGVGYGYTF	TGCGCCAGCAGCTTGGGGACAGGGGTTGGCTATGGCTACACCTTC
NA	NA	TRBV28	TRBJ2-4	CASSLGENIQYF	TGTGCCAGCAGTTTAGGTGAAAACATTCAGTACTTC
NA	NA	TRBV6-5	TRBJ2-1	CASSSRGGGVDEQFF	TGTGCCAGCAGTTCCAGGGGGGGCGGCGTCGATGAGCAGTTCTTC
NA	NA	TRBV7-2	TRBJ1-4	CASSWGSGKLFF	TGTGCCAGCAGCTGGGGTAGTGGAAAACTGTTTTTT
TRBD2	NA	TRBV19	TRBJ2-5	CASSHSGRSETQYF	TGTGCCAGTAGTCATAGCGGGAGATCAGAGACCCAGTACTTC
TRBD1	few	TRBV11-3	TRBJ2-1	CASSWGTGAYNEQFF	TGTGCCAGCAGCTGGGGGACAGGGGCGTACAATGAGCAGTTCTTC
TRBD1	NA	TRBV5-1	TRBJ2-7	CASSYQGAAYEQYF	TGCGCCAGCAGTTACCAGGGGGCGGCGTACGAGCAGTACTTC
NA	once	TRBV6-5	TRBJ2-1	CASSYRGASYNEQFF	TGTGCCAGCAGTTACCGGGGGGCCTCCTACAATGAGCAGTTCTTC
TRBD1	NA	TRBV5-4	TRBJ2-5	CASSLRTGRGETQYF	TGTGCCAGCAGCTTACGGACAGGGCGGGGAGAGACCCAGTACTTC
NA	NA	TRBV5-1	TRBJ1-2	CASSLMPRGVGYTF	TGCGCCAGCAGCTTGATGCCCCGCGGGGTTGGCTACACCTTC
NA	few	TRBV27	TRBJ1-3	CASSSTGWSGNTIYF	TGTGCCAGCAGTTCTACAGGGTGGTCTGGAAACACCATATATTTT
TRBD1	once	TRBV5-4	TRBJ2-2	CASSRTGTSNTGELFF	TGTGCCAGCAGCCGGACAGGGACCTCGAACACCGGGGAGCTGTTTTTT
TRBD2	once	TRBV10-1	TRBJ2-3	CASSATSGSTRSTDTQYF	TGCGCCAGCAGTGCGACTAGCGGGAGTACCAGATCCACAGATACGCAGTATTTT
NA	NA	TRBV28	TRBJ1-2	CATGGRGYGYTF	TGTGCCACCGGAGGTCGGGGTTACGGCTACACCTTC
NA	NA	TRBV6-1	TRBJ2-4	CASSELWQLGQLAKNIQYF	TGTGCCAGCAGTGAACTGTGGCAACTGGGACAACTAGCCAAAAACATTCAGTACTTC